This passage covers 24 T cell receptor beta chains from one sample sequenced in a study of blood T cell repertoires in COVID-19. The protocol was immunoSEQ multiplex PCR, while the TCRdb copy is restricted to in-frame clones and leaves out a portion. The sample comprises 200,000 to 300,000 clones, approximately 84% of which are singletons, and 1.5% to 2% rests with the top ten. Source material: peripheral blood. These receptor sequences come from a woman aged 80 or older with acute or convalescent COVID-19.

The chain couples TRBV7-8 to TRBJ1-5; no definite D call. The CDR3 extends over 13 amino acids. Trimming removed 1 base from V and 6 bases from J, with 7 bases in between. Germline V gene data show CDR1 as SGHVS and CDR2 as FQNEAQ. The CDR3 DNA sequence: TGTGCCAGCAGCTTAGTGTCAGGTCAGCCCCAGCATTTT. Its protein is CASSLVSGQPQHF.

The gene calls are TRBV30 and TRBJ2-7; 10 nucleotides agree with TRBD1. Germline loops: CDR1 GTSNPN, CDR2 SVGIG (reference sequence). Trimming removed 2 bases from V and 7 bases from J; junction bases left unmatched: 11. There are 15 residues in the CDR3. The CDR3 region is CAWSTPGQGRREQYF. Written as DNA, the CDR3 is TGTGCCTGGAGTACGCCGGGACAGGGGCGTAGGGAGCAGTACTTC.

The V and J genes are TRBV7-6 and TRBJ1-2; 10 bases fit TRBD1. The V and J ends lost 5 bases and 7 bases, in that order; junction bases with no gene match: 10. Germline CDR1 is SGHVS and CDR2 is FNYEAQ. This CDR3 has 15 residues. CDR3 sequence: CASSTPGTGAGGYTF. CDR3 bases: TGTGCCAGCAGCACTCCCGGGACAGGGGCTGGTGGCTACACCTTC.

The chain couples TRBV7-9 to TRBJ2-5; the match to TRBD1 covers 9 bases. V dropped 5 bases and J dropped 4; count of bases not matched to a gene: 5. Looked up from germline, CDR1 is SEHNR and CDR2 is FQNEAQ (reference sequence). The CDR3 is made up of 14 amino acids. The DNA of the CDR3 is TGTGCCAGCAGCATCACAGGGGGCGGAGAGACCCAGTACTTC. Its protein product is CASSITGGGETQYF.

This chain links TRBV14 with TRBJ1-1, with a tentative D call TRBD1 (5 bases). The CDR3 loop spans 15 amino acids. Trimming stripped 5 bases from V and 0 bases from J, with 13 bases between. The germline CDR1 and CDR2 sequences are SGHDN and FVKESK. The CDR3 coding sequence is TGTGCCAGCAGCTTGATCGACAGAATGAACACTGAAGCTTTCTTT. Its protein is CASSLIDRMNTEAFF.

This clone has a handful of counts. The CDR3 here is CASSLVPDRGYGYTF. The CDR3 DNA sequence: TGTGCCAGCAGCTTAGTTCCGGACAGGGGCTATGGCTACACCTTC. The chain recombines TRBV7-2 with TRBJ1-2, with TRBD1 matching 9 bases. With 1 base clipped from V and 4 bases from J, the junction kept 4 bases outside the gene matches. CDR1 is SGHTA, CDR2 FQGNSA, per germline. There are 15 residues in the CDR3.

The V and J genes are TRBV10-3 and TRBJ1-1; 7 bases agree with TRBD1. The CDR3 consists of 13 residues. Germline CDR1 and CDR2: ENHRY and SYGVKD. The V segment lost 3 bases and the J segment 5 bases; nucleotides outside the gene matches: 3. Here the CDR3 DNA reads TGTGCCATCAGTGACACAGGGGTTACTGAAGCTTTCTTT. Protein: CAISDTGVTEAFF.

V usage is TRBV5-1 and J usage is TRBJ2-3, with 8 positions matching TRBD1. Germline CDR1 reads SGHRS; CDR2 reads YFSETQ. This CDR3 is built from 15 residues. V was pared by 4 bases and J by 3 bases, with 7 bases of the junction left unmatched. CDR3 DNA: TGCGCCAGCAGCCCGCAGGGGGCTTGGACAGATACGCAGTATTTT. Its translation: CASSPQGAWTDTQYF.

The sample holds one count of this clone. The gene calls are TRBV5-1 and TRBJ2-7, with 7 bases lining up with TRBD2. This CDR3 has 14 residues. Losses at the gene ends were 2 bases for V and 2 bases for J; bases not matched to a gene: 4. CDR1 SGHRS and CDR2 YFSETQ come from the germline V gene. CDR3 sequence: CASSLGRVTYEQYF. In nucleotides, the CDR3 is TGCGCCAGCAGCTTAGGGAGGGTCACCTACGAGCAGTACTTC.

The CDR3 bases are TGTGCCAGCTCACCAACAGGGGGACTAGCGGGAGCAGATGAGCAGTTCTTC. Translated: CASSPTGGLAGADEQFF. The genes are TRBV18 and TRBJ2-1; 14 bases are shared with TRBD2. Germline lookup yields CDR1 KGHSH and CDR2 LQKENI. J gave up 8 bases and V 2 bases, and 8 bases lay outside the gene matches. This CDR3 spans 17 amino acids. Supplemented by reference TRBV18 and TRBJ2-1, the full variable domain reads NAGVMQNPRHLVRRRGQEARLRCSPMKGHSHVYWYRQLPEEGLKFMVYLQKENIIDESGMPKERFSAEFPKEGPSILRIQQVVRGDSAAYFCASSPTGGLAGADEQFFGPGTRLTVL.

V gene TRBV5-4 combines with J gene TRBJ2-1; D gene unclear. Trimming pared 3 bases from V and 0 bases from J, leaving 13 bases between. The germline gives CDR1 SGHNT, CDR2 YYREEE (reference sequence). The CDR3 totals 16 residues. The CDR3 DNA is TGTGCCAGCAGCTGGTGGCTGGGCCTCTCCTACAATGAGCAGTTCTTC. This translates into CASSWWLGLSYNEQFF.

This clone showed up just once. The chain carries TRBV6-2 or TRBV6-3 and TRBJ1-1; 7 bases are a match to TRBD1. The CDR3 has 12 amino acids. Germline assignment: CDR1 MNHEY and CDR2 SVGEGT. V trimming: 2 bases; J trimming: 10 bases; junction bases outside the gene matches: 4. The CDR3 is CASSYPGTAAFF. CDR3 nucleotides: TGTGCCAGCAGTTACCCCGGGACAGCAGCTTTCTTT.

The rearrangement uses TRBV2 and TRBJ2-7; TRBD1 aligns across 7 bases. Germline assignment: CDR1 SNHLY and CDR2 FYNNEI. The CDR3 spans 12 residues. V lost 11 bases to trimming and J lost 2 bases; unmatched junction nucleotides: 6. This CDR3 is CASSGTAYEQYF. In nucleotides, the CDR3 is TGTGCCTCCTCCGGGACAGCCTACGAGCAGTACTTC.

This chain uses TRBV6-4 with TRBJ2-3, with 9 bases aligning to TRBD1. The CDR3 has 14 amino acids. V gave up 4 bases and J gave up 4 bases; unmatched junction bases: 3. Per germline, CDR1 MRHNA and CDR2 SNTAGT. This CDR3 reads CASSATGGADTQYF. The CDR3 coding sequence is TGTGCCAGCAGTGCAACAGGGGGCGCAGATACGCAGTATTTT.

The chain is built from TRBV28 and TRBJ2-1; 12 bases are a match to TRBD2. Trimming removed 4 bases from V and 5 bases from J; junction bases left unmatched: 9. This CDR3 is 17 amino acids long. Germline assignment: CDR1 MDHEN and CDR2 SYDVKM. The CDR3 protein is CASSSTSGSGGHNEQFF. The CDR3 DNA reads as TGTGCCAGCAGTTCGACTAGCGGGAGCGGGGGGCACAATGAGCAGTTCTTC.

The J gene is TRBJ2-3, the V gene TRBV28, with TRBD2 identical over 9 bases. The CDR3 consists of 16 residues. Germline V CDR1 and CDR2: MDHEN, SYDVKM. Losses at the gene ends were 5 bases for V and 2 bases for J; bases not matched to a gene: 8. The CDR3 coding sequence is TGTGCCAGCAGTACTTTTAGCGGGGGATACACAGATACGCAGTATTTT. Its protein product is CASSTFSGGYTDTQYF.

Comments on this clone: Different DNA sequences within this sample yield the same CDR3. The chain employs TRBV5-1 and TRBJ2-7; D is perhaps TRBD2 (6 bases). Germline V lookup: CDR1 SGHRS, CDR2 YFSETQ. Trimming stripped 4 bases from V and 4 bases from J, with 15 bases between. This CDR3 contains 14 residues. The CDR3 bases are TGCGCCAGCAGCCCGACGGCGGGGTCTTACGAGCAGTACTTC. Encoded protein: CASSPTAGSYEQYF.

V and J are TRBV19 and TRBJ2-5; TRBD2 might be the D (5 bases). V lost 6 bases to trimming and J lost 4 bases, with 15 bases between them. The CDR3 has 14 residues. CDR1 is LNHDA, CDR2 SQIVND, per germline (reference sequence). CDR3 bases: TGTGCCAGTAGCGTTCAAGGGAGTGGAGAGACCCAGTACTTC. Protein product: CASSVQGSGETQYF.

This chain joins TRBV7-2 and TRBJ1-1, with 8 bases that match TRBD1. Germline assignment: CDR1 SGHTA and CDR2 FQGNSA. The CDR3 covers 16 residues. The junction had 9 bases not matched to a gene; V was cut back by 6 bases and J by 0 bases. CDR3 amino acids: CASRPTGVGMNTEAFF. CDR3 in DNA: TGTGCCAGCAGACCGACAGGGGTGGGAATGAACACTGAAGCTTTCTTT.

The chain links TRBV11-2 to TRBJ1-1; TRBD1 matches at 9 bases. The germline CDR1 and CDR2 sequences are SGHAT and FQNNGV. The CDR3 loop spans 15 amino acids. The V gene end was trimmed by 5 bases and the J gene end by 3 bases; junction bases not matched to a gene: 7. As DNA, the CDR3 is TGTGCCAGCAGCCCATACAGGGGGCCGGACACTGAAGCTTTCTTT. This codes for CASSPYRGPDTEAFF.

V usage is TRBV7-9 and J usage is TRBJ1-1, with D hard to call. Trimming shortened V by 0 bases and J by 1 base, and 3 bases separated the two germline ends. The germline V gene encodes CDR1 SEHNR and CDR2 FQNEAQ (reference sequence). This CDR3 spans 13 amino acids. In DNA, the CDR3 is TGTGCCAGCAGCTTAGCGGCGAACACTGAAGCTTTCTTT. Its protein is CASSLAANTEAFF.

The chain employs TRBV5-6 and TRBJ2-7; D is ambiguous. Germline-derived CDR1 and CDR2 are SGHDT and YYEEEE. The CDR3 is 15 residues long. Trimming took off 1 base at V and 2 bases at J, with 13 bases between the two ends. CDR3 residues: CASSLLLTETYEQYF. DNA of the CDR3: TGTGCCAGCAGCTTGCTCTTGACGGAGACCTACGAGCAGTACTTC.

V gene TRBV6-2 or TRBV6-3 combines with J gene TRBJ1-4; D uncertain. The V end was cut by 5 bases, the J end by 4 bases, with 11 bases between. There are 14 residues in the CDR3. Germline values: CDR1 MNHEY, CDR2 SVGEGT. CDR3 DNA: TGTGCCAGCAGTACCCGACGGGATAATGAAAAACTGTTTTTT. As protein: CASSTRRDNEKLFF.

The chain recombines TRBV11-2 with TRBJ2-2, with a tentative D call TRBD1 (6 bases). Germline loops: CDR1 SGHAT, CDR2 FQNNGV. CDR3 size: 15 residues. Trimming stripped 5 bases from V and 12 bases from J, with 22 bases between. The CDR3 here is CASSQLSTGTTKLFF. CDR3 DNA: TGTGCCAGCAGCCAACTTTCCACCGGGACAACGAAGCTGTTTTTT.